Listed below are T cell receptor beta chains from one sample, sequenced in a study of T cell repertoires in cytomegalovirus infection. One entry per CDR3 protein, called by TCRdb with MiXCR from the reads. The sample lists more than 150,000 distinct CDR3 sequences, roughly a fifth occurring once. Source material: PBMCs. The source of these receptors is a human donor in good health (CMV status not recorded). Some clones in this sample may be carry-over from other donors' samples. The CDR3 runs from the conserved cysteine through the conserved F or W. Each record gives: J gene, V gene, CDR3 length, CDR3 protein.

>TRBJ1-1|TRBV12-3/TRBV12-4|13
CASSLMGYTEAFF
>TRBJ1-2|TRBV7-9|18
CASSLALGQGNGLGGYTF
>TRBJ1-6|TRBV6-1|15
CASRRGPSMDSPLHF
>TRBJ2-2|TRBV7-2|13
CASSLSMSGELFF
>TRBJ2-6|TRBV10-2|18
CASSGVGSGQTGANVLTF
>TRBJ1-2|TRBV25-1|14
CASSAQRGSYGYTF
>TRBJ2-2|TRBV7-8|16
CASSPPGPQYSGELFF
>TRBJ2-1|TRBV27|16
CASSSPSGRKYNEQFF
>TRBJ1-5|TRBV7-8|14
CASSPTVGIQPQHF
>TRBJ2-7|TRBV28|14
CASSPLGQSYEQYF
>TRBJ2-1|TRBV11-2|15
CASTEDSTGYNEQFF
>TRBJ2-3|TRBV7-8|12
CASSSRGDTQYF
>TRBJ2-1|TRBV5-5|13
CASSFGLGDEQFF
>TRBJ2-3|TRBV29-1|13
CSVEGAGGDTQYF
>TRBJ2-1|TRBV6-2/TRBV6-3|13
CASSSGFSHEQFF